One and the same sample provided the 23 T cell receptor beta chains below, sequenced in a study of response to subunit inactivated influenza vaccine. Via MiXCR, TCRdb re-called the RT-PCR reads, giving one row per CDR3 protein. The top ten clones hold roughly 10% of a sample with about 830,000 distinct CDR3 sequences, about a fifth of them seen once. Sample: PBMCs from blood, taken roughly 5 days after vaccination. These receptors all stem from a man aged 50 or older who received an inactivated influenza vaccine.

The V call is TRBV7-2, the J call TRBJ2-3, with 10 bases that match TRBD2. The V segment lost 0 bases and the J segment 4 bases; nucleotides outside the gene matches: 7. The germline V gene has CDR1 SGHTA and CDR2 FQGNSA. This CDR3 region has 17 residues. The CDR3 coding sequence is TGTGCCAGCAGCTTAGCGGCTAGCGGGAGTGGAGCAGATACGCAGTATTTT. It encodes CASSLAASGSGADTQYF.

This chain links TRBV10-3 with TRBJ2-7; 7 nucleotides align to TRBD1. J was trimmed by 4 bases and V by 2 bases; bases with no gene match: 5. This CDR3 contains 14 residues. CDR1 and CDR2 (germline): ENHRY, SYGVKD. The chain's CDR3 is CAISERGGRYEQYF. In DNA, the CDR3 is TGTGCCATCAGTGAGCGAGGGGGCCGTTACGAGCAGTACTTC.

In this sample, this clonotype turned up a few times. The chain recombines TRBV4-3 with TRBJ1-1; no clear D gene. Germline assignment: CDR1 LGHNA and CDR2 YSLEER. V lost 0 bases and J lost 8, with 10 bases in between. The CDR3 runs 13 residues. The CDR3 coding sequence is TGCGCCAGCAGCCAAGATCCCCGGATGGAAGCTTTCTTT. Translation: CASSQDPRMEAFF.

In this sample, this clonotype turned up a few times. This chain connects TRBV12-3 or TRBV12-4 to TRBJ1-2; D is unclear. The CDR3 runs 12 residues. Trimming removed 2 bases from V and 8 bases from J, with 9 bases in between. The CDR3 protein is CASSLRVVGYTF. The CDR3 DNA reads TGTGCCAGCAGTTTAAGGGTTGTAGGCTACACCTTC.

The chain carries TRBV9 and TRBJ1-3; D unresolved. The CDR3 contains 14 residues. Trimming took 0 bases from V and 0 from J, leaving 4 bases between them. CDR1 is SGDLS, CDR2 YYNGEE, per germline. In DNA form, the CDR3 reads TGTGCCAGCAGCGTAGATTTCTCTGGAAACACCATATATTTT. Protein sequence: CASSVDFSGNTIYF. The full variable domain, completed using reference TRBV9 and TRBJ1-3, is DSGVTQTPKHLITATGQRVTLRCSPRSGDLSVYWYQQSLDQGLQFLIQYYNGEERAKGNILERFSAQQFPDLHSELNLSSLELGDSALYFCASSVDFSGNTIYFGEGSWLTVV.

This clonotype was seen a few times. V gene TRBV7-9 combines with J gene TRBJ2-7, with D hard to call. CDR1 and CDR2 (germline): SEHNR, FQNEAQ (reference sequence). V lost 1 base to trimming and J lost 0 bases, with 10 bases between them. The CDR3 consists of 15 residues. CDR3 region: CASSLGTVSSYEQYF. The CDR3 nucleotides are TGTGCCAGCAGCTTAGGGACGGTGAGCTCCTACGAGCAGTACTTC. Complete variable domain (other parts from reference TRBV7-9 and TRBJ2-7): DTGVSQNPRHKITKRGQNVTFRCDPISEHNRLYWYRQTLGQGPEFLTYFQNEAQLEKSRLLSDRFSAERPKGSFSTLEIQRTEQGDSAMYLCASSLGTVSSYEQYFGPGTRLTVT.

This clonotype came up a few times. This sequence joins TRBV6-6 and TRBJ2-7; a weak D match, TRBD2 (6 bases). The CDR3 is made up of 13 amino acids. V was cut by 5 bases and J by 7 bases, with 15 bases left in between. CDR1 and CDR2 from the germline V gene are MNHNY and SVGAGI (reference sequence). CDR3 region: CASSHTRAGEQYF. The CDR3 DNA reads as TGTGCCAGCAGTCACACGCGGGCGGGGGAGCAGTACTTC.

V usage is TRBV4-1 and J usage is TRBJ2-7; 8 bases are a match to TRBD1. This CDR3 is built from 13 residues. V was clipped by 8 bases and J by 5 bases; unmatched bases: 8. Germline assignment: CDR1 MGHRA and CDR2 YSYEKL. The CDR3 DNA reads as TGCGCCAGCTCCCCGGGACAGGACAACGAGCAGTACTTC. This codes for CASSPGQDNEQYF.

The CDR3 coding sequence is TGCAGTGCGGAACAGGGGGCGGGGGGCACTGAAGCTTTCTTT. It codes for CSAEQGAGGTEAFF. This chain joins TRBV20-1 and TRBJ1-1, with 9 positions matching TRBD1. V dropped 6 bases and J dropped 4; count of bases not matched to a gene: 9. Germline V gives CDR1 DFQATT, CDR2 SNEGSKA (reference sequence). There are 14 residues in the CDR3.

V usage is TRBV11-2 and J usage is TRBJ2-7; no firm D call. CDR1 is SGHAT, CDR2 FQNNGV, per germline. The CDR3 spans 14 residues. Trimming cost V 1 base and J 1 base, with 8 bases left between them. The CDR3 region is CASSLAAASYEQYF. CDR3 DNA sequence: TGTGCCAGCAGCTTAGCGGCTGCGTCCTACGAGCAGTACTTC.

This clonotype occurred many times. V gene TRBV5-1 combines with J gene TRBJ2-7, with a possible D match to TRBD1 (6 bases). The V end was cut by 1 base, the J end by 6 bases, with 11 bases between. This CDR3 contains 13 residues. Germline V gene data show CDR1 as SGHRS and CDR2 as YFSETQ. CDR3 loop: CASSLWGQSEQYF. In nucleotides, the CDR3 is TGCGCCAGCAGCTTGTGGGGGCAGAGCGAGCAGTACTTC.

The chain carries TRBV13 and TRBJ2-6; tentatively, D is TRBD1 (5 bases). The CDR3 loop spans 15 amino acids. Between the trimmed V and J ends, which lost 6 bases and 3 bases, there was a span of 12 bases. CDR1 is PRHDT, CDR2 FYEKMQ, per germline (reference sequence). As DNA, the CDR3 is TGTGCCAGCAGTCATAGGGGCGTTGGGGCCAACGTCCTGACTTTC. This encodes CASSHRGVGANVLTF.

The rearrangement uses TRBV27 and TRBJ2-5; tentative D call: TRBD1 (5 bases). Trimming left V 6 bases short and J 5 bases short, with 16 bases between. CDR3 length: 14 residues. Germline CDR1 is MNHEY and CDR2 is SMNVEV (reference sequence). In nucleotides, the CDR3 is TGTGCCAGCAGGGGTGGGGCCCTGGGCGAGACCCAGTACTTC. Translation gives CASRGGALGETQYF.

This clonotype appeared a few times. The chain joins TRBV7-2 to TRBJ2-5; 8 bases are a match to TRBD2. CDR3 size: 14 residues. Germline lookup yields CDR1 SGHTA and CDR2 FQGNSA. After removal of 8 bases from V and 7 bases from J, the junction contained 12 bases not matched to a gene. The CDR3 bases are TGTGCCAGCGGTATTTCTAGCGGGCTAGGGACCCAGTACTTC. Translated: CASGISSGLGTQYF.

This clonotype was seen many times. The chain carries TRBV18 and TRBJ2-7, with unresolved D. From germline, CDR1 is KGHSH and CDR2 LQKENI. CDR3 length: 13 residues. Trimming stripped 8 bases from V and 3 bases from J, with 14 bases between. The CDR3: CASSPPGGYEQYF. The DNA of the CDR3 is TGTGCCAGCAGCCCTCCGGGTGGCTACGAGCAGTACTTC.

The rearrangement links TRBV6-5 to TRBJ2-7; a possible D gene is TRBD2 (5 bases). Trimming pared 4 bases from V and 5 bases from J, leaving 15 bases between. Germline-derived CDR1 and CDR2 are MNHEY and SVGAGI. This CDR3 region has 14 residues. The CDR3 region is CASSWRGLENEQYF. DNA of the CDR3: TGTGCCAGCAGTTGGCGAGGGCTCGAGAACGAGCAGTACTTC.

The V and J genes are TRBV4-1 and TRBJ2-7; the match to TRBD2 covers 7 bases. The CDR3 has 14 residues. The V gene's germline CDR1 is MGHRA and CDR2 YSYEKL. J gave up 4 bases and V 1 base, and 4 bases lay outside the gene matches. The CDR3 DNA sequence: TGCGCCAGCAGCCAAGCCCAAGCGGGGTACGAGCAGTACTTC. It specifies CASSQAQAGYEQYF.

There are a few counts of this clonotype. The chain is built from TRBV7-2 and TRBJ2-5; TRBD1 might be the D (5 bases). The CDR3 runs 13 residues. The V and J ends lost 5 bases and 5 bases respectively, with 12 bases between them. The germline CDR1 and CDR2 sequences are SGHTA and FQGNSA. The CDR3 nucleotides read TGTGCCAGCAGCAAGTGGACACGGGAGACCCAGTACTTC. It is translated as CASSKWTRETQYF.

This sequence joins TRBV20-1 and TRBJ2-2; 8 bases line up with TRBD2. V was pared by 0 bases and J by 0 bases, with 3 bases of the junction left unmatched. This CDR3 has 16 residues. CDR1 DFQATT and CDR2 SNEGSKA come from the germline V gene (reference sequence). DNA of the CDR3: TGCAGTGCTAGAGATCGGGGACTAGCGAACACCGGGGAGCTGTTTTTT. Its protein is CSARDRGLANTGELFF.

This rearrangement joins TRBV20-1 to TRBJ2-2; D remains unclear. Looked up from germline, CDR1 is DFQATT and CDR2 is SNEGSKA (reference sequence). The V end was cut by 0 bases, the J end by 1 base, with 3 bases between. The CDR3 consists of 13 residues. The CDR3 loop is CSARDMNTGELFF. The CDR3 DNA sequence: TGCAGTGCTAGAGATATGAACACCGGGGAGCTGTTTTTT.

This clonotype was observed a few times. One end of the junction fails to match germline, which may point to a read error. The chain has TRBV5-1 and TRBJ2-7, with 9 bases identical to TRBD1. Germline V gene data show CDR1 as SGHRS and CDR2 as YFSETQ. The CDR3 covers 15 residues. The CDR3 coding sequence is TGCGCCAGCAGCTTGAGGGGACAGGGCTCCGACGAGCAGTACTTC. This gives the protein CASSLRGQGSDEQYF.

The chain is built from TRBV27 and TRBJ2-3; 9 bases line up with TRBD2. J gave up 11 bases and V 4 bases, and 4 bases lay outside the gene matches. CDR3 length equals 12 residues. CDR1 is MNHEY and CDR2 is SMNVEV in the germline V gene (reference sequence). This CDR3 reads CASSSPREGQYF. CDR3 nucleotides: TGTGCCAGCAGTTCCCCGCGGGAGGGGCAGTATTTT.

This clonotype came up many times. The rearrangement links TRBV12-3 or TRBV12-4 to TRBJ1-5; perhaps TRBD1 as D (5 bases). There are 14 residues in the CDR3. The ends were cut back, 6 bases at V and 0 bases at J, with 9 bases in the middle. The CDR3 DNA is TGTGCCAGCAGATACACAGGTAGCAATCAGCCCCAGCATTTT. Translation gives CASRYTGSNQPQHF.